Listed below are T cell receptor beta chains from one sample, sequenced in a study of blood T cell repertoires in COVID-19. Method: immunoSEQ multiplex PCR; TCRdb's copy keeps in-frame clones and lacks some. This sample has fewer than 300,000 clones, with roughly 85% found just once. Sequencing input: peripheral blood. The receptors derive from a woman in her late teens or twenties with acute or convalescent COVID-19. Each CDR3 is given with its conserved first and last residue. The D gene is left open where the match is weak. A clone size is listed for some rows: how often the clone was seen (once, few, many), or a class if it is expanded.

D gene	clone size	V gene	J gene	CDR3 protein	CDR3 DNA
.	.	TRBV4-2	TRBJ2-1	CASSQDEGRRNEQFF	TGTGCCAGCAGCCAAGACGAGGGCCGTCGGAATGAGCAGTTCTTC
TRBD1	.	TRBV27	TRBJ1-5	CASSPRGLRDQPQHF	TGTGCCAGCAGTCCCAGGGGGCTGAGGGATCAGCCCCAGCATTTT
.	.	TRBV6-2/TRBV6-3	TRBJ2-3	CASSYSPREPTDTQYF	TGTGCCAGCAGTTACTCGCCCAGGGAACCCACAGATACGCAGTATTTT
TRBD1	.	TRBV5-1	TRBJ2-3	CASSQRPSAGTEILTSTDTQYF	TGCGCCAGCAGCCAGAGGCCATCCGCCGGGACAGAGATCTTAACTAGCACAGATACGCAGTATTTT
.	once	TRBV23-1	TRBJ1-5	CASSQSWVSGRGNRKYSNQPQHF	TGCGCCAGCAGTCAATCGTGGGTCTCGGGTCGCGGGAACAGGAAATATAGCAATCAGCCCCAGCATTTT
.	.	TRBV19	TRBJ1-3	CASSPRTAGNTIYF	TGTGCCAGTAGCCCGAGGACAGCTGGAAACACCATATATTTT
.	.	TRBV13	TRBJ1-1	CASSPRGLMNTEAFF	TGTGCCAGCAGCCCCAGGGGATTAATGAACACTGAAGCTTTCTTT
.	once	TRBV4-3	TRBJ1-4	CASSQEMRTNEKLFF	TGCGCCAGCAGCCAAGAAATGCGGACTAATGAAAAACTGTTTTTT
.	.	TRBV4-3	TRBJ2-2	CASSQTPGFANTGELFF	TGCGCCAGCAGCCAAACCCCAGGTTTCGCGAACACCGGGGAGCTGTTTTTT
.	.	TRBV10-1	TRBJ2-2	CASSESRVAPGELFF	TGCGCCAGCAGTGAGTCGAGAGTTGCCCCCGGGGAGCTGTTTTTT
TRBD1	.	TRBV5-1	TRBJ2-1	CASSISQGAGYNEQFF	TGCGCCAGCAGCATTTCTCAGGGGGCAGGTTACAATGAGCAGTTCTTC
.	.	TRBV5-1	TRBJ1-2	CASSLGTGSDGYTF	TGCGCCAGCAGCTTGGGAACAGGGTCGGACGGCTACACCTTC
TRBD2	.	TRBV2	TRBJ2-7	CASIPSGALSYEQYF	TGTGCCAGCATTCCCAGCGGGGCCCTCTCCTACGAGCAGTACTTC
TRBD2	.	TRBV11-2	TRBJ2-1	CASSLKREGPHEQFF	TGTGCCAGCAGTTTAAAGCGGGAGGGCCCCCATGAGCAGTTCTTC
TRBD1	.	TRBV30	TRBJ1-1	CAWRTGGGTEAFF	TGTGCCTGGAGGACAGGGGGGGGGACTGAAGCTTTCTTT
TRBD1	.	TRBV7-2	TRBJ2-7	CASSPTAGQGYEQYF	TGTGCCAGCAGCCCTACGGCTGGACAGGGCTACGAGCAGTACTTC
.	.	TRBV6-6	TRBJ2-7	CASSYSGGWNYEQYF	TGTGCCAGCAGTTACTCCGGCGGGTGGAACTACGAGCAGTACTTC
TRBD2	.	TRBV5-5	TRBJ2-2	CASSFGLAGDGELFF	TGTGCCAGCAGCTTCGGGCTAGCGGGGGACGGGGAGCTGTTTTTT
.	.	TRBV7-3	TRBJ2-7	CASSSHGHSYEQYF	TGTGCCAGCAGCTCCCATGGACATTCCTACGAGCAGTACTTC
TRBD2	once	TRBV7-2	TRBJ2-3	CASSPWAGGTTYNTNTQYF	TGTGCCAGCAGCCCGTGGGCTGGGGGGACTACGTATAACACAAATACGCAGTATTTT
.	.	TRBV19	TRBJ1-6	CASSGGLDRPPLHF	TGTGCCAGTAGTGGAGGACTCGACCGTCCACCCCTCCACTTT
.	.	TRBV5-1	TRBJ2-5	CASSSTGGSEETQYF	TGCGCCAGCAGCTCCACCGGGGGAAGCGAAGAGACCCAGTACTTC
.	.	TRBV18	TRBJ1-4	CASSPGLMEKLFF	TGTGCCAGCTCACCCGGTTTGATGGAAAAACTGTTTTTT
.	.	TRBV9	TRBJ1-2	CASSVGSYGYTF	TGTGCCAGCAGCGTAGGCAGCTATGGCTACACCTTC
TRBD2	.	TRBV2	TRBJ2-5	CASSEAGWEGVRETQYF	TGTGCCAGCAGTGAAGCGGGGTGGGAGGGCGTCAGGGAGACCCAGTACTTC
TRBD1	.	TRBV19	TRBJ2-7	CASTLGTGAYEQYF	TGTGCCAGTACCCTCGGGACAGGCGCCTACGAGCAGTACTTC
TRBD1	few	TRBV6-5	TRBJ2-3	CASSYGQGIFPDTQYF	TGTGCCAGCAGTTATGGACAGGGAATTTTTCCAGATACGCAGTATTTT
TRBD1	few	TRBV19	TRBJ1-1	CASTSRTGGRRMNTEAFF	TGTGCCAGTACCAGTCGGACAGGGGGACGCAGAATGAACACTGAAGCTTTCTTT
.	.	TRBV5-1	TRBJ1-5	CASSYGGGPNQPQHF	TGCGCCAGCAGCTACGGGGGGGGCCCCAATCAGCCCCAGCATTTT
.	.	TRBV29-1	TRBJ1-4	CSVAQQGAGEKLFF	TGCAGCGTTGCCCAACAGGGCGCGGGTGAAAAACTGTTTTTT
.	.	TRBV10-2	TRBJ2-7	CASSTGEYEQYF	TGCGCCAGCAGCACAGGTGAATACGAGCAGTACTTC
TRBD1	.	TRBV29-1	TRBJ1-1	CSPTGVTEAFF	TGCAGCCCCACAGGGGTCACTGAAGCTTTCTTT
.	.	TRBV5-6	TRBJ2-5	CASSKDRGPPSVQYF	TGTGCCAGCAGCAAAGACAGAGGTCCACCCTCGGTCCAGTACTTC
TRBD2	.	TRBV27	TRBJ2-7	CASSYSGNPLWEQYF	TGTGCCAGCAGTTACAGCGGGAACCCTCTCTGGGAGCAGTACTTC
.	once	TRBV14	TRBJ2-1	CASSQLGRNNEQFF	TGTGCCAGCAGCCAACTAGGTCGGAACAATGAGCAGTTCTTC
.	.	TRBV11-2	TRBJ2-1	CASSFLIAGEQFF	TGTGCCAGCAGCTTCCTCATAGCCGGTGAGCAGTTCTTC
TRBD2	.	TRBV6-5	TRBJ2-5	CASSRGGPQETQYF	TGTGCCAGCAGTCGGGGGGGGCCGCAAGAGACCCAGTACTTC
.	.	TRBV30	TRBJ2-3	CAWTPDERLTSTDTQYF	TGTGCCTGGACCCCAGACGAGAGACTGACTAGCACAGATACGCAGTATTTT
.	many	TRBV19	TRBJ2-1	CASSIGGDYNEQFF	TGTGCCAGTAGTATAGGCGGGGATTACAATGAGCAGTTCTTC
TRBD1	.	TRBV7-6	TRBJ1-4	CASSSRTGANEKLFF	TGTGCCAGCAGCTCACGGACAGGCGCTAATGAAAAACTGTTTTTT
.	.	TRBV7-9	TRBJ2-7	CASSFDISYEQYF	TGTGCCAGCAGCTTTGACATTTCCTACGAGCAGTACTTC
.	.	TRBV10-2	TRBJ2-1	CASTQLSYNEQFF	TGCGCCAGCACACAGTTGTCCTACAATGAGCAGTTCTTC
.	once	TRBV12-2	TRBJ1-3	CASRSHSSGNTIYF	TGTGCAAGTCGTTCTCACAGCTCTGGAAACACCATATATTTT
TRBD2	.	TRBV5-1	TRBJ2-5	CASSLALAGGGETQYF	TGCGCCAGCAGCTTGGCACTAGCGGGAGGAGGGGAGACCCAGTACTTC
.	.	TRBV4-2	TRBJ2-7	CASSHVLRSRSYEQYF	TGTGCCAGCAGCCACGTACTGCGCAGTCGGAGCTACGAGCAGTACTTC
.	.	TRBV5-5	TRBJ2-1	CASTRGRTYNEQFF	TGTGCCAGCACCAGGGGTAGGACCTACAATGAGCAGTTCTTC
TRBD1	.	TRBV5-1	TRBJ1-5	CASSLETGDQPQHF	TGCGCCAGCAGCTTGGAAACAGGGGATCAGCCCCAGCATTTT
.	.	TRBV4-1	TRBJ1-1	CASSQEGARTEAFF	TGCGCCAGCAGCCAAGAGGGGGCGAGGACTGAAGCTTTCTTT
.	.	TRBV30	TRBJ1-2	CAWSLQDSLHYGYTF	TGTGCCTGGAGCCTACAGGACAGCCTCCACTATGGCTACACCTTC
.	.	TRBV21-1	TRBJ2-2	CASSKECRGEAICTGELFF	TGTGCCAGCAGCAAAGAATGTCGAGGAGAGGCGATATGCACCGGGGAGCTGTTTTTT